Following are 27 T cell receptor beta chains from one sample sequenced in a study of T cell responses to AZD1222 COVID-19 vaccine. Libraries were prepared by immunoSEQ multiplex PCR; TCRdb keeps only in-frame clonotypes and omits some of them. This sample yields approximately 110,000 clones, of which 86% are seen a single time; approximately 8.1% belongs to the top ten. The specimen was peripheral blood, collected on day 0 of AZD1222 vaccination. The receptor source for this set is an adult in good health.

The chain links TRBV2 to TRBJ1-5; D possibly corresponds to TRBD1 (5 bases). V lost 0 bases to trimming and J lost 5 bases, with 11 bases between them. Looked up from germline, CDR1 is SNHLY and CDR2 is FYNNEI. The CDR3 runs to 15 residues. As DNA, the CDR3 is TGTGCCAGCAGTGAAGCTTCGGTGGGGGATCAGCCCCAGCATTTT. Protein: CASSEASVGDQPQHF.

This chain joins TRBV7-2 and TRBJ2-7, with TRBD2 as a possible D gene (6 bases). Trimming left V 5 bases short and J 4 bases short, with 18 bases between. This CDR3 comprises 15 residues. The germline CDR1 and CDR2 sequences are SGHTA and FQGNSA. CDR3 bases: TGTGCCAGCAGCACTCCGGGACTCGCATCGTACGAGCAGTACTTC. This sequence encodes CASSTPGLASYEQYF.

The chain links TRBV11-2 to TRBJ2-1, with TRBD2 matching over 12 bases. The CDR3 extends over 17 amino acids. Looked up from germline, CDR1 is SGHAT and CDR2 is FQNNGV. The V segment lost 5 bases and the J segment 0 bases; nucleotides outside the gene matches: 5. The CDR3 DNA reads TGTGCCAGCAGCCCGGGGACTAGCGGGTTCTCCTACAATGAGCAGTTCTTC. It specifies CASSPGTSGFSYNEQFF.

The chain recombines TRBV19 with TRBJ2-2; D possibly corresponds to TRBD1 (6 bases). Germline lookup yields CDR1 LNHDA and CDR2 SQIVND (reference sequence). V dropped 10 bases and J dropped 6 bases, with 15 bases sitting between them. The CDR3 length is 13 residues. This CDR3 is CATDSSLSGELFF. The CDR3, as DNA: TGTGCCACGGACAGTTCGTTATCCGGGGAGCTGTTTTTT.

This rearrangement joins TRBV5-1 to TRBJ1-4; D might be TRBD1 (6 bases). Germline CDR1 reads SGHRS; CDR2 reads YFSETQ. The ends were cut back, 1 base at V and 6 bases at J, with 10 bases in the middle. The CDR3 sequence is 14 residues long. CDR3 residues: CASSLRGLDEKLFF. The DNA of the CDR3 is TGCGCCAGCAGCTTGAGGGGGTTGGATGAAAAACTGTTTTTT.

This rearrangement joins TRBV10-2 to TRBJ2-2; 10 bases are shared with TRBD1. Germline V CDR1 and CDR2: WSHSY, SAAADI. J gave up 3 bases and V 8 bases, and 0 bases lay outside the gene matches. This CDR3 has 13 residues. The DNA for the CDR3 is TGCGCCAGCGGGACAGGGGACACCGGGGAGCTGTTTTTT. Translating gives CASGTGDTGELFF.

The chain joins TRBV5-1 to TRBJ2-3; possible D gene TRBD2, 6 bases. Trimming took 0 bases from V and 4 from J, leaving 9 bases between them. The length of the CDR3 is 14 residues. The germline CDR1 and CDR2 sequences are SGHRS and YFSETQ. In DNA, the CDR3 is TGCGCCAGCAGCTTGGGCGGGATTTCAGATACGCAGTATTTT. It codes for CASSLGGISDTQYF. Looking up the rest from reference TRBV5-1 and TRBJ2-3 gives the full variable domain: KAGVTQTPRYLIKTRGQQVTLSCSPISGHRSVSWYQQTPGQGLQFLFEYFSETQRNKGNFPGRFSGRQFSNSRSEMNVSTLELGDSALYLCASSLGGISDTQYFGPGTRLTVL.

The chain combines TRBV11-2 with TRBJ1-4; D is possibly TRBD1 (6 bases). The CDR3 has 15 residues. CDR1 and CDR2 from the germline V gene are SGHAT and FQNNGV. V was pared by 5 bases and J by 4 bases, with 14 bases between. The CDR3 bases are TGTGCCAGCAGCACTGACAGGTCCTATAATGAAAAACTGTTTTTT. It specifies CASSTDRSYNEKLFF.

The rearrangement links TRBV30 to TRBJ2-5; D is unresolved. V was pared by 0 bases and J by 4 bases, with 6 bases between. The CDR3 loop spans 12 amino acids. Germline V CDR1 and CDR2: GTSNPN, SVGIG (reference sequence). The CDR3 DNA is TGTGCCTGGAGTGTGGTGGGAGAGACCCAGTACTTC. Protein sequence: CAWSVVGETQYF.

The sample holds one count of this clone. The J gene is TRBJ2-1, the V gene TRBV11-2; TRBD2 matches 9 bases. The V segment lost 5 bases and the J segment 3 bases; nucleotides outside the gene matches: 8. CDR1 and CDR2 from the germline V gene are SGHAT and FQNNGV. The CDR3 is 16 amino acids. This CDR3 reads CASSKIAGANYNEQFF. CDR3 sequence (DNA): TGTGCCAGCAGCAAGATAGCGGGAGCCAACTACAATGAGCAGTTCTTC.

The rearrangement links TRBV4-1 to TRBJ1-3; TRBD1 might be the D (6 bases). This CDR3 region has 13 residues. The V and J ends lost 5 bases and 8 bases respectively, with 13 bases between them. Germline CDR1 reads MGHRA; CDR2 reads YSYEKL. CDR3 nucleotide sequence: TGCGCCAGCAGCGTCCTGGGGGCGGACACCATATATTTT. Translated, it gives CASSVLGADTIYF.

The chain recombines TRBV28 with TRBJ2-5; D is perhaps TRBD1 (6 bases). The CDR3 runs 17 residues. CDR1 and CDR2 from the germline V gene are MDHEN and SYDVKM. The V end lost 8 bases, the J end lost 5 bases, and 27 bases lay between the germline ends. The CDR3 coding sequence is TGTGCCAGCTCGGGTACCCACCGGGACATCCTGAGGGAGACCCAGTACTTC. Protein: CASSGTHRDILRETQYF.

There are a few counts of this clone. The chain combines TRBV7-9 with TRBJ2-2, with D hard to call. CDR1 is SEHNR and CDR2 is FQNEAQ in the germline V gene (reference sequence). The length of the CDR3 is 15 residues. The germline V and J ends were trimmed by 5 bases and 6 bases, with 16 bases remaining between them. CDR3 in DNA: TGTGCCAGCAGCCCCCGGGTAGGGCGGCCCGGGGAGCTGTTTTTT. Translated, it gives CASSPRVGRPGELFF.

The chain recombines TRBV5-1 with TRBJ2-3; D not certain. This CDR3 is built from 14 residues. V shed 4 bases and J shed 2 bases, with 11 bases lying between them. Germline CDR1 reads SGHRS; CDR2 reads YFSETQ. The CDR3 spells CASSLPQPTDTQYF. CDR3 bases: TGCGCCAGCAGCCTCCCCCAGCCCACAGATACGCAGTATTTT.

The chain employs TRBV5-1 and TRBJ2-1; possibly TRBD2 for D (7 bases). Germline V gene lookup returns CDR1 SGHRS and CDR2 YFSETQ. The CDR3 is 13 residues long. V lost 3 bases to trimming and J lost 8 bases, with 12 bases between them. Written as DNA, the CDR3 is TGCGCCAGCAGCTGGGGGGGGCCGGATGAGCAGTTCTTC. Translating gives CASSWGGPDEQFF.

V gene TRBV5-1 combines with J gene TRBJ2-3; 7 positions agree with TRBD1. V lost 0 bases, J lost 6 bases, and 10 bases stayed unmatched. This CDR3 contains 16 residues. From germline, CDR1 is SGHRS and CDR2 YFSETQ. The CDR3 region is CASSLGARQGTDTQYF. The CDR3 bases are TGCGCCAGCAGCTTGGGGGCCCGACAGGGAACCGATACGCAGTATTTT.

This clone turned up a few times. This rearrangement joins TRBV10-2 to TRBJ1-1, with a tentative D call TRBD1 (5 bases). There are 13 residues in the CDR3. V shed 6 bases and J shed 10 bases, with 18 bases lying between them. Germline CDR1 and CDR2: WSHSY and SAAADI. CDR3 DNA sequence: TGCGCCAGCAGGACCTCCGACAGCTGGGGAGCTTTCTTT. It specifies CASRTSDSWGAFF.

The CDR3 coding sequence is TGTGCCAGCAGCTTAGCCCACGGCGGGGAAAAACTGTTTTTT. It translates to CASSLAHGGEKLFF. The J gene is TRBJ1-4, the V gene TRBV7-2; D remains ambiguous. Trimming cost V 0 bases and J 8 bases, with 10 bases left between them. This CDR3 spans 14 amino acids. From germline, CDR1 is SGHTA and CDR2 FQGNSA.

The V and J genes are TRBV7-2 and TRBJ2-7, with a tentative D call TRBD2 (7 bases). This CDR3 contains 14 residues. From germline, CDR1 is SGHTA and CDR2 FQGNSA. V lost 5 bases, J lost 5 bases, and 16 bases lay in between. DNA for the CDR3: TGTGCCAGCAGCACTAGAACAGGGAGGGACGAGCAGTACTTC. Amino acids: CASSTRTGRDEQYF.

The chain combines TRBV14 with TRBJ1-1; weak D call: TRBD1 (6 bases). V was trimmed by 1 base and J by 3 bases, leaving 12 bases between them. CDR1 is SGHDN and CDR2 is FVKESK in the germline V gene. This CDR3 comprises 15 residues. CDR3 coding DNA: TGTGCCAGCAGCCAAGGACAGGCGTCCGACACTGAAGCTTTCTTT. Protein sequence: CASSQGQASDTEAFF.

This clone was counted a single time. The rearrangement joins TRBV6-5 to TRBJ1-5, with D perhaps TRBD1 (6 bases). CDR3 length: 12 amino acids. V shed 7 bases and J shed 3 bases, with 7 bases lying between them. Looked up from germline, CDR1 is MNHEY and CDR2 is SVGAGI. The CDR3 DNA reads TGTGCCAGCAACAGGGACAATCAGCCCCAGCATTTT. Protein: CASNRDNQPQHF.

This CDR3 is CATTGTVITYAGYTF. The CDR3 DNA reads TGTGCCACCACCGGGACAGTTATTACCTATGCGGGCTACACCTTC. The V call is TRBV10-3, the J call TRBJ1-2, with 7 positions matching TRBD1. CDR1 and CDR2 from the germline V gene are ENHRY and SYGVKD. The CDR3 consists of 15 residues. V shed 10 bases and J 8 bases; nucleotides not matched to a gene: 19.

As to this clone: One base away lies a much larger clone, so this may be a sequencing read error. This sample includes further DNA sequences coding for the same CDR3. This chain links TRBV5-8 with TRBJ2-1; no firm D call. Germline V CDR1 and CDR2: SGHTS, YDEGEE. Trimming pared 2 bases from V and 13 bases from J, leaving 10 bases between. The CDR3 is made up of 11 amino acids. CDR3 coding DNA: TGTGCCAGCAGCTTTAGAACTGAACAGTTCTTC. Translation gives CASSFRTEQFF.

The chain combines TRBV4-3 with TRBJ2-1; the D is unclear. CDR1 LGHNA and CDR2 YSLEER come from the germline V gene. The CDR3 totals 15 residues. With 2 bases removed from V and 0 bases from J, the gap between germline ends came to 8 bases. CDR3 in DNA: TGCGCCAGCAGCCAATCCTCGAGCTCCTACAATGAGCAGTTCTTC. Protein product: CASSQSSSSYNEQFF.

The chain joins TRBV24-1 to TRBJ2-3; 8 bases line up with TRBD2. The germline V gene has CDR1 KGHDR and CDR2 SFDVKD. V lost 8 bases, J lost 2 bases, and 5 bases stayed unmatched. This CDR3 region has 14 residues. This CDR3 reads CATTAGANTDTQYF. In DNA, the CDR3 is TGTGCCACCACAGCGGGGGCGAACACAGATACGCAGTATTTT.

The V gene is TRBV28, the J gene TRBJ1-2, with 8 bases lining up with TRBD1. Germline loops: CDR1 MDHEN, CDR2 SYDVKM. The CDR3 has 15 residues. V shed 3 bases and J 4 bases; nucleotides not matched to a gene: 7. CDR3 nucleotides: TGTGCCAGCAGTTTCAGACAGGGGAGAGTCTATGGCTACACCTTC. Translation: CASSFRQGRVYGYTF.

The CDR3, as DNA: TGTGCCAGCAGTTTCTCTCCCTACGCGACGGAGCACAATGAGCAGTTCTTC. As protein: CASSFSPYATEHNEQFF. The rearrangement uses TRBV27 and TRBJ2-1; D call uncertain. Germline V CDR1 and CDR2: MNHEY, SMNVEV (reference sequence). There are 17 residues in the CDR3. V was trimmed by 3 bases and J by 5 bases, leaving 20 bases between them.